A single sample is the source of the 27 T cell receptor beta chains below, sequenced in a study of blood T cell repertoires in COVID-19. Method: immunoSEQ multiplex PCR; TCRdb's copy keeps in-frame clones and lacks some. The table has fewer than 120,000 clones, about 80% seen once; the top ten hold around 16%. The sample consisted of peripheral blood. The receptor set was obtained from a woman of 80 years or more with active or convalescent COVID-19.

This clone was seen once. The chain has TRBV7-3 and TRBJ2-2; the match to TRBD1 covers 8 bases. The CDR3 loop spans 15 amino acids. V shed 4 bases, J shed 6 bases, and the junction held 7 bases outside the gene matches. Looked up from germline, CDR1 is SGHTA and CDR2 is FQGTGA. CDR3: CASSSQGAASGELFF. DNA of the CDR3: TGTGCCAGCAGCTCCCAGGGGGCTGCGTCCGGGGAGCTGTTTTTT.

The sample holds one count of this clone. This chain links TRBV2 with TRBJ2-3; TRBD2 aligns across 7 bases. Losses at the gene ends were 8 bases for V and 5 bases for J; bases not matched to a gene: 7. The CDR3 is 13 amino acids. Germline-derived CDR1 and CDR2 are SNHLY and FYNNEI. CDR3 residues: CASRRESGDTQYF. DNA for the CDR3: TGTGCCAGCCGGCGGGAGTCGGGAGATACGCAGTATTTT. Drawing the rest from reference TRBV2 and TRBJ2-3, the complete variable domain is EPEVTQTPSHQVTQMGQEVILRCVPISNHLYFYWYRQILGQKVEFLVSFYNNEISEKSEIFDDQFSVERPDGSNFTLKIRSTKLEDSAMYFCASRRESGDTQYFGPGTRLTVL.

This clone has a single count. CDR3 protein: CASSSQLNTGELFF. The CDR3 DNA reads as TGTGCCAGCTCATCGCAGTTGAACACCGGGGAGCTGTTTTTT. V is TRBV18 and J is TRBJ2-2; D is undetermined. Trimming cost V 5 bases and J 1 base, with 8 bases left between them. The CDR3 covers 14 residues. Germline V gene data show CDR1 as KGHSH and CDR2 as LQKENI.

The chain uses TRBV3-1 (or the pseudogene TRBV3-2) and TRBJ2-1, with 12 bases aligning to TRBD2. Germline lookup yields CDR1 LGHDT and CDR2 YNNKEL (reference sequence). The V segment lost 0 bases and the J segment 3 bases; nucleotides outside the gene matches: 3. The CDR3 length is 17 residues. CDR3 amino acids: CASSQETSGGNYNEQFF. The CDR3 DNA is TGTGCCAGCAGCCAAGAGACTAGCGGGGGAAACTACAATGAGCAGTTCTTC.

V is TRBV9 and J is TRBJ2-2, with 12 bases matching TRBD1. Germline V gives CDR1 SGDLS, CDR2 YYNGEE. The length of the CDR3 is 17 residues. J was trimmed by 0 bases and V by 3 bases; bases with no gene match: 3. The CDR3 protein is CASSAGTGGTNTGELFF. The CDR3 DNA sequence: TGTGCCAGCAGCGCAGGGACAGGGGGCACGAACACCGGGGAGCTGTTTTTT.

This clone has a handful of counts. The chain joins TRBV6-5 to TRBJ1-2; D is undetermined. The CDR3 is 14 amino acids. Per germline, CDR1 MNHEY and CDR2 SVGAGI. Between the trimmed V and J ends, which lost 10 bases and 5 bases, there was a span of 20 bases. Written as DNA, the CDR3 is TGTGCCAACCGCGCGAGGCAGCTTTGTTATGGCTACACCTTC. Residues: CANRARQLCYGYTF.

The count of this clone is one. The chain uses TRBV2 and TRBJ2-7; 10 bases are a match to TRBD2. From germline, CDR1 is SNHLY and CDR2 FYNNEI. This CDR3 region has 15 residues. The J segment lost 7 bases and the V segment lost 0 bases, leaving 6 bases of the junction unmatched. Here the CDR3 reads CASSEALAGVGEQYF. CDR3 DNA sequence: TGTGCCAGCAGTGAAGCCCTAGCGGGAGTTGGGGAGCAGTACTTC.

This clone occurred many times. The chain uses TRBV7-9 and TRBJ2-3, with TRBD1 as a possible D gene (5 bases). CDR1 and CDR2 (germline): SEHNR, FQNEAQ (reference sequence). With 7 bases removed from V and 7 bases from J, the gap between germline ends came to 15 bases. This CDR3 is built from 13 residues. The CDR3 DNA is TGTGCCAGCACCAACCTAGACAGAAATACGCAGTATTTT. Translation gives CASTNLDRNTQYF.

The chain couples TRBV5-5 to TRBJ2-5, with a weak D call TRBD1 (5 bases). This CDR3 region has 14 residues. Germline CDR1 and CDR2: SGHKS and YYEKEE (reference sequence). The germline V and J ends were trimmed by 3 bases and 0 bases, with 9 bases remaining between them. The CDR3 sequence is CASSSWTNQETQYF. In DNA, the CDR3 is TGTGCCAGCAGCTCTTGGACAAACCAAGAGACCCAGTACTTC. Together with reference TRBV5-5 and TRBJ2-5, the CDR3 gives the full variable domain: DAGVTQSPTHLIKTRGQQVTLRCSPISGHKSVSWYQQVLGQGPQFIFQYYEKEERGRGNFPDRFSARQFPNYSSELNVNALLLGDSALYLCASSSWTNQETQYFGPGTRLLVL.

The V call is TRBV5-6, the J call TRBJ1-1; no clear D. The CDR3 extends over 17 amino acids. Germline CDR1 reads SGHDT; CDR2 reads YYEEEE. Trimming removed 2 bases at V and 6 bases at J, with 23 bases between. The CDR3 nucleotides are TGTGCCAGCAGCTTACCCGGGGAGGGCAGGTCTCGGGCTGAAGCTTTCTTT. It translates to CASSLPGEGRSRAEAFF.

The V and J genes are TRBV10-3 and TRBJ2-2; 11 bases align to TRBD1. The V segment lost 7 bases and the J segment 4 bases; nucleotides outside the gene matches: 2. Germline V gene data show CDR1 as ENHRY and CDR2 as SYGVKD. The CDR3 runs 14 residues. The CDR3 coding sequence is TGTGCCATCACCGGGACAGGGGGCACCGGGGAGCTGTTTTTT. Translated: CAITGTGGTGELFF.

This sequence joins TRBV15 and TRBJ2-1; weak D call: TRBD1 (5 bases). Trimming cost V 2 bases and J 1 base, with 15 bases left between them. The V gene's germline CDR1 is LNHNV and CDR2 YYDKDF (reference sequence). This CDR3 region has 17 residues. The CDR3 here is CATSRTAGRVSYNEQFF. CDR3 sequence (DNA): TGTGCCACCAGCAGAACCGCAGGGCGAGTGTCCTACAATGAGCAGTTCTTC. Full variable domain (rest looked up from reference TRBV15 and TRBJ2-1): DAMVIQNPRYQVTQFGKPVTLSCSQTLNHNVMYWYQQKSSQAPKLLFHYYDKDFNNEADTPDNFQSRRPNTSFCFLDIRSPGLGDTAMYLCATSRTAGRVSYNEQFFGPGTRLTVL.

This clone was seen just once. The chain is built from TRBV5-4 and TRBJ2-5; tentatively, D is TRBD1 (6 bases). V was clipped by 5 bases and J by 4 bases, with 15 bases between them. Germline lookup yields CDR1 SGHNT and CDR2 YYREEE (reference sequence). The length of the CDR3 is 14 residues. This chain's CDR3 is CASSEGGSGETQYF. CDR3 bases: TGTGCCAGCAGTGAAGGGGGTTCAGGAGAGACCCAGTACTTC.

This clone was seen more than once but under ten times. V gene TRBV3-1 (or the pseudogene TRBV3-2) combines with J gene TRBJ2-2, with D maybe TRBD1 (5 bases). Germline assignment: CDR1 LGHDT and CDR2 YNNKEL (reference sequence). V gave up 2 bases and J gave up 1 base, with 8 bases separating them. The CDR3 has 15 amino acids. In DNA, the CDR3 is TGTGCCAGCAGCCAACAGGGTCTGAACACCGGGGAGCTGTTTTTT. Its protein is CASSQQGLNTGELFF.

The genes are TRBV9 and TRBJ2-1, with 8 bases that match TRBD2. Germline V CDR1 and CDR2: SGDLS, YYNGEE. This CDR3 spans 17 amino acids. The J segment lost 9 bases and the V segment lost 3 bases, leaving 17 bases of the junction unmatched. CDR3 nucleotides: TGTGCCAGCAGCGCGGGGGAGGGGAGCGGGAGAACTAGTGAGCAGTTCTTC. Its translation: CASSAGEGSGRTSEQFF.

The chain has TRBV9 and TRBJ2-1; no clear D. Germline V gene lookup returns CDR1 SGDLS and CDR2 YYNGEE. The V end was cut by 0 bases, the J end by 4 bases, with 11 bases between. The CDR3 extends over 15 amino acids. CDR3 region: CASSVGPELYNEQFF. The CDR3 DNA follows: TGTGCCAGCAGCGTAGGCCCTGAACTATACAATGAGCAGTTCTTC.

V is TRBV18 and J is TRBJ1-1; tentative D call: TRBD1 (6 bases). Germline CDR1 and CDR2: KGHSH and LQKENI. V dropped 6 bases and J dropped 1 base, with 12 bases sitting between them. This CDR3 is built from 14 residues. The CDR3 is CASSLRTANTEAFF. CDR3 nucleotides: TGTGCCAGCTCGCTCCGGACAGCGAACACTGAAGCTTTCTTT.

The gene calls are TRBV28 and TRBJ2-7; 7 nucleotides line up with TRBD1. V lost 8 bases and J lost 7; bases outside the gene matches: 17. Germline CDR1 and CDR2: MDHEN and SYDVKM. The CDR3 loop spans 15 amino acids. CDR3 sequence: CASHRTMTGKMEQYF. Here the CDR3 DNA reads TGTGCCAGCCATCGCACCATGACAGGGAAGATGGAGCAGTACTTC.

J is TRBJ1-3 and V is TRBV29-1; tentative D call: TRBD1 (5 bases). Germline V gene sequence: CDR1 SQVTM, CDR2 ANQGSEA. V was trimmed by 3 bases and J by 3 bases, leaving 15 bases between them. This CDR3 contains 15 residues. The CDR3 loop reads CSVEVLGLIGNTIYF. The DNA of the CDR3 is TGCAGCGTTGAGGTATTGGGACTGATTGGAAACACCATATATTTT.

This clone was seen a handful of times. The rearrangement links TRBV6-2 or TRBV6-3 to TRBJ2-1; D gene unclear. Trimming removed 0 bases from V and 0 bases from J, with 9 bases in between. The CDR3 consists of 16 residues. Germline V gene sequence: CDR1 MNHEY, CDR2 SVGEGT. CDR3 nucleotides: TGTGCCAGCAGTTACTCGATGCGGAGCTCCTACAATGAGCAGTTCTTC. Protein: CASSYSMRSSYNEQFF.

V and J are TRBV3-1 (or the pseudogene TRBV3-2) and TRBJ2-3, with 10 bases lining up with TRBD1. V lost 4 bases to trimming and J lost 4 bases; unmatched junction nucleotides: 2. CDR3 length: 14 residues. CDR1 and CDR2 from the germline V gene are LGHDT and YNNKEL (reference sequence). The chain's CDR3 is CASSPGTGADTQYF. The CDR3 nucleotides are TGTGCCAGCAGCCCCGGGACAGGGGCAGATACGCAGTATTTT.

CDR3 sequence reads: CASRGQGRSYEQYF. In nucleotides, the CDR3 is TGTGCCAGCAGGGGACAGGGTAGGTCCTACGAGCAGTACTTC. The chain is built from TRBV3-1 (or the pseudogene TRBV3-2) and TRBJ2-7; 9 bases are a match to TRBD1. The CDR3 totals 14 residues. With 6 bases clipped from V and 1 base from J, the junction kept 4 bases outside the gene matches. The V gene's germline CDR1 is LGHDT and CDR2 YNNKEL (reference sequence).

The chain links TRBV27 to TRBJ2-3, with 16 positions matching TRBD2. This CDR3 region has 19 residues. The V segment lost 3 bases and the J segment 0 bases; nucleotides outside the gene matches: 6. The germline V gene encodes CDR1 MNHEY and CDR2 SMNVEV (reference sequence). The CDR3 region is CASSFRGLAGGPSTDTQYF. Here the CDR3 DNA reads TGTGCCAGCAGTTTCAGGGGACTAGCGGGAGGGCCTAGCACAGATACGCAGTATTTT.

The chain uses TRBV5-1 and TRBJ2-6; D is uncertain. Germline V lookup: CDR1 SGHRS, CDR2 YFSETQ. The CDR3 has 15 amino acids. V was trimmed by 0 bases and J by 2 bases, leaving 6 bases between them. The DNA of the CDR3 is TGCGCCAGCAGCTTGGGGCCAACTGGGGCCAACGTCCTGACTTTC. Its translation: CASSLGPTGANVLTF. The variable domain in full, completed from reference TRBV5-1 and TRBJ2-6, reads KAGVTQTPRYLIKTRGQQVTLSCSPISGHRSVSWYQQTPGQGLQFLFEYFSETQRNKGNFPGRFSGRQFSNSRSEMNVSTLELGDSALYLCASSLGPTGANVLTFGAGSRLTVL.

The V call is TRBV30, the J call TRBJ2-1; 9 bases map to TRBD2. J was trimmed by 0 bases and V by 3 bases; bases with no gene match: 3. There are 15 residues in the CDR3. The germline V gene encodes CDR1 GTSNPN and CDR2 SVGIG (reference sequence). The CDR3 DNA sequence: TGTGCCTGGAGGAATAGCGGGAGCTCCTACAATGAGCAGTTCTTC. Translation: CAWRNSGSSYNEQFF.

The CDR3 DNA is TGTGCCAGCAGCCCGCGTCCGGGACAGCGAAAGATCACAGATACGCAGTATTTT. It yields the protein CASSPRPGQRKITDTQYF. The chain is built from TRBV28 and TRBJ2-3; 7 bases are a match to TRBD1. The ends lost 6 bases at V and 2 bases at J; junction bases unmatched: 17. Germline CDR1 and CDR2: MDHEN and SYDVKM. The CDR3 contains 18 residues.

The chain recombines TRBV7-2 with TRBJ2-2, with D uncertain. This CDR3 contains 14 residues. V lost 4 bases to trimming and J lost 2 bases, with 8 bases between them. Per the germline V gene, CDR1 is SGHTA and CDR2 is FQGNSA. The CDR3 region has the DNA TGTGCCAGCAGCTACCAGCGAAACACCGGGGAGCTGTTTTTT. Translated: CASSYQRNTGELFF.